The 21 T cell receptor beta chains below all came from one sample that was sequenced in a study of OX40 agonist ivuxolimab in advanced cancers. Sequencing used immunoSEQ multiplex PCR; TCRdb keeps in-frame clones, though not all of them. The sample lists 75,000 to 100,000 clones, 75% to 95% seen once, with around 0.3% in the top ten. The sequencing here drew on CD4+ or CD8+ T cells sorted from blood, taken in a trial of the OX40 agonist ivuxolimab. These receptors were collected from an adult with an advanced solid tumor such as melanoma, head and neck, liver or kidney cancer.

Ten or more counts support this clone. This chain connects TRBV29-1 to TRBJ1-3; D is undetermined. The V gene's germline CDR1 is SQVTM and CDR2 ANQGSEA. Trimming stripped 2 bases from V and 4 bases from J, with 6 bases between. The CDR3 sequence is 12 residues long. The CDR3 loop is CSVESLGNTIYF. The CDR3, as DNA: TGCAGCGTTGAAAGTCTCGGAAACACCATATATTTT.

This rearrangement joins TRBV28 to TRBJ2-1; 14 bases align to TRBD2. After removal of 3 bases from V and 7 bases from J, the junction contained 5 bases not matched to a gene. Per germline, CDR1 MDHEN and CDR2 SYDVKM. This CDR3 region has 16 residues. This CDR3 is CASSFSGTSGRNEQFF. The CDR3 bases are TGTGCCAGCAGTTTTAGTGGGACTAGCGGGAGAAATGAGCAGTTCTTC.

J is TRBJ2-1 and V is TRBV5-1, with D possibly called TRBD1 or TRBD2 (5 bases each). Germline loops: CDR1 SGHRS, CDR2 YFSETQ. Trimming took 3 bases from V and 4 from J, leaving 8 bases between them. This CDR3 has 13 residues. The CDR3 DNA reads as TGCGCCAGCAGCTCGAGGGGATACAATGAGCAGTTCTTC. Translation gives CASSSRGYNEQFF.

This chain joins TRBV28 and TRBJ2-1; 9 nucleotides line up with TRBD1. The CDR3 has 14 amino acids. The V and J ends lost 5 bases and 12 bases, in that order; junction bases with no gene match: 11. In germline, CDR1 is MDHEN, CDR2 SYDVKM. CDR3 nucleotides: TGTGCCAGCAGTCTCGGACAGGGGCGACCGGTGCAGTTCTTC. Its translation is CASSLGQGRPVQFF. Using reference TRBV28 and TRBJ2-1 for the parts outside the CDR3, the full variable domain is DVKVTQSSRYLVKRTGEKVFLECVQDMDHENMFWYRQDPGLGLRLIYFSYDVKMKEKGDIPEGYSVSREKKERFSLILESASTNQTSMYLCASSLGQGRPVQFFGPGTRLTVL.

V gene TRBV7-9 combines with J gene TRBJ2-6, with 9 positions matching TRBD1. The V gene's germline CDR1 is SEHNR and CDR2 FQNEAQ (reference sequence). This CDR3 comprises 18 residues. V lost 4 bases to trimming and J lost 0 bases; unmatched junction nucleotides: 7. CDR3 in amino acids: CASSSRQGVFSGANVLTF. CDR3 in DNA: TGTGCCAGCAGCTCCCGACAGGGGGTATTCTCTGGGGCCAACGTCCTGACTTTC.

This chain joins TRBV4-1 and TRBJ2-3; 10 nucleotides line up with TRBD2. Germline V gene data show CDR1 as MGHRA and CDR2 as YSYEKL. The CDR3 loop spans 17 amino acids. With V trimmed by 1 base and J by 6 bases, 10 bases remained unmatched. The CDR3 region has the DNA TGCGCCAGCAGCCAAGTCGTTCTAGCGGGGGAGGCGGATACGCAGTATTTT. Amino acids: CASSQVVLAGEADTQYF.

This clone was found a few times. V usage is TRBV18 and J usage is TRBJ2-5, with a possible D match to TRBD1 (6 bases). This CDR3 spans 12 amino acids. Germline V gives CDR1 KGHSH, CDR2 LQKENI. V shed 5 bases and J shed 3 bases, with 7 bases lying between them. The CDR3 coding sequence is TGTGCCAGCTCATGGACAGAAGAGACCCAGTACTTC. Its translation is CASSWTEETQYF.

The genes are TRBV6-5 and TRBJ2-5, with a tentative D call TRBD2 (6 bases). Germline V lookup: CDR1 MNHEY, CDR2 SVGAGI. The CDR3 runs to 13 residues. With 5 bases removed from V and 7 bases from J, the gap between germline ends came to 14 bases. The CDR3 reads CASSPAGRGTQYF. DNA of the CDR3: TGTGCCAGCAGTCCCGCGGGGCGGGGGACCCAGTACTTC.

The genes are TRBV27 and TRBJ2-7; 9 positions match TRBD1. V lost 2 bases and J lost 2; bases outside the gene matches: 4. The germline V gene encodes CDR1 MNHEY and CDR2 SMNVEV (reference sequence). This CDR3 spans 15 amino acids. The CDR3 region is CASSLRDRGTYEQYF. In DNA form, the CDR3 reads TGTGCCAGCAGTTTAAGAGACAGGGGGACCTACGAGCAGTACTTC.

The rearrangement joins TRBV6-1 to TRBJ2-7; possible D gene TRBD2, 5 bases. The CDR3 loop spans 17 amino acids. Germline V lookup: CDR1 MNHNS, CDR2 SASEGT. V was cut by 3 bases and J by 2 bases, with 20 bases left in between. The CDR3 loop reads CASSEDPPGIQTYEQYF. Here the CDR3 DNA reads TGTGCCAGCAGTGAGGATCCTCCGGGAATCCAAACCTACGAGCAGTACTTC.

The chain has TRBV28 and TRBJ2-2, with TRBD2 matching 7 bases. Germline CDR1 is MDHEN and CDR2 is SYDVKM. The CDR3 extends over 17 amino acids. V gave up 0 bases and J gave up 0 bases; unmatched junction bases: 4. The CDR3 loop is CASSLWRAGANTGELFF. The DNA for the CDR3 is TGTGCCAGCAGTTTATGGCGGGCGGGAGCGAACACCGGGGAGCTGTTTTTT.

The CDR3 nucleotides are TGCGCCAGCAGGACTAGCGGGAGGTCAGCTAATGAGCAGTTCTTC. Its translation is CASRTSGRSANEQFF. This rearrangement joins TRBV10-2 to TRBJ2-1; TRBD2 aligns across 13 bases. This CDR3 has 15 residues. J lost 7 bases, V lost 6 bases, and 6 bases had no gene match. Germline CDR1 WSHSY, CDR2 SAAADI.

The chain is built from TRBV4-3 and TRBJ2-1, with 9 nucleotides matching TRBD2. Germline V gives CDR1 LGHNA, CDR2 YSLEER. V dropped 0 bases and J dropped 5; count of bases not matched to a gene: 5. The CDR3 consists of 16 residues. This chain's CDR3 is CASSQEVASGNNEQFF. CDR3 nucleotide sequence: TGCGCCAGCAGCCAAGAGGTCGCTAGCGGGAACAATGAGCAGTTCTTC.

Regarding this clone: Other DNA sequences from this sample encode an identical CDR3 as well. The rearrangement uses TRBV27 and TRBJ1-1; no clear D. From germline, CDR1 is MNHEY and CDR2 SMNVEV (reference sequence). Trimming shortened V by 6 bases and J by 1 base, and 12 bases separated the two germline ends. This CDR3 region has 14 residues. The CDR3 loop reads CASRLNSANTEAFF. CDR3 nucleotides: TGTGCCAGCAGATTGAACAGCGCGAACACTGAAGCTTTCTTT.

The chain joins TRBV2 to TRBJ2-3, with a weak D call TRBD2 (6 bases). The germline V gene encodes CDR1 SNHLY and CDR2 FYNNEI. V was shortened by 8 bases and J by 1 base, with 16 bases between the two germline ends. CDR3 length equals 15 residues. CDR3 sequence: CASGGTSAGTDTQYF. The CDR3 DNA reads TGTGCCAGCGGTGGGACTTCAGCTGGCACAGATACGCAGTATTTT. Complete variable domain (other parts from reference TRBV2 and TRBJ2-3): EPEVTQTPSHQVTQMGQEVILRCVPISNHLYFYWYRQILGQKVEFLVSFYNNEISEKSEIFDDQFSVERPDGSNFTLKIRSTKLEDSAMYFCASGGTSAGTDTQYFGPGTRLTVL.

This clone was seen a handful of times. The V gene is TRBV27, the J gene TRBJ2-1, with D hard to call. V lost 0 bases and J lost 6, with 9 bases in between. Germline lookup yields CDR1 MNHEY and CDR2 SMNVEV (reference sequence). CDR3 length: 14 amino acids. CDR3 in DNA: TGTGCCAGCAGTTTATCGATATTTTTCAATGAGCAGTTCTTC. Protein: CASSLSIFFNEQFF.

This chain links TRBV11-2 with TRBJ2-7, with 8 bases matching TRBD2. The V and J ends lost 5 bases and 0 bases, in that order; junction bases with no gene match: 15. Germline lookup yields CDR1 SGHAT and CDR2 FQNNGV. The CDR3 has 18 amino acids. CDR3: CASSSRGSGERGSYEQYF. CDR3 sequence (DNA): TGTGCCAGCAGCAGCAGGGGTAGCGGGGAGCGGGGCTCCTACGAGCAGTACTTC.

A few counts support this clone. The rearrangement joins TRBV11-2 to TRBJ1-2, with 8 bases lining up with TRBD1. V gave up 1 base and J gave up 4 bases; unmatched junction bases: 11. This CDR3 contains 17 residues. Germline CDR1 reads SGHAT; CDR2 reads FQNNGV. The CDR3 DNA follows: TGTGCCAGCAGCTTAGGGGTGACAGGGGCCTACCCCTATGGCTACACCTTC. Its translation: CASSLGVTGAYPYGYTF. Full variable domain (outside the CDR3, taken from reference TRBV11-2 and TRBJ1-2): EAGVAQSPRYKIIEKRQSVAFWCNPISGHATLYWYQQILGQGPKLLIQFQNNGVVDDSQLPKDRFSAERLKGVDSTLKIQPAKLEDSAVYLCASSLGVTGAYPYGYTFGSGTRLTVV.

The rearrangement uses TRBV5-1 and TRBJ1-2, with D unclear. Trimming removed 0 bases at V and 6 bases at J, with 9 bases between. Germline loops: CDR1 SGHRS, CDR2 YFSETQ. This CDR3 has 13 residues. The CDR3 coding sequence is TGCGCCAGCAGCTTGGAAGGGTTTGATGGCTACACCTTC. Protein sequence: CASSLEGFDGYTF.

The chain has TRBV7-9 and TRBJ2-2, with no clear D. The germline V and J ends were trimmed by 5 bases and 6 bases, with 13 bases remaining between them. Germline loops: CDR1 SEHNR, CDR2 FQNEAQ (reference sequence). The CDR3 totals 14 residues. The CDR3 region has the DNA TGTGCCAGCAGCCCCCAACTGACGGCCGGGGAGCTGTTTTTT. Its protein is CASSPQLTAGELFF.

The chain employs TRBV7-3 and TRBJ2-1, with 10 bases identical to TRBD2. Germline CDR1 SGHTA, CDR2 FQGTGA. The CDR3 has 16 amino acids. With V trimmed by 5 bases and J by 7 bases, 11 bases remained unmatched. DNA of the CDR3: TGTGCCAGCAGCCCCCGTTCTAGCGGGAGTTGGAATGAGCAGTTCTTC. This codes for CASSPRSSGSWNEQFF.